This T cell receptor (beta chain) is drawn from a study of T cell responses to AZD1222 COVID-19 vaccine. Study-wide results and caveats: With dominance at 160-218 and 743-854, vaccine-associated CD4 TCRs spanned spike. Donors were chiefly white British, with a greater number of females, and clonal diversity was perhaps underestimated. AZD1222 recipients seropositive at baseline numbered only 5 or 6.

Method: immunoSEQ multiplex PCR; TCRdb's copy keeps in-frame clones and lacks some. In the table there are more than 55,000 clones, around 80% of which are singletons. Remarks on this clone: What it recognizes is unknown. The junction departs from germline at one end; a sequencing error may be responsible.

Germline V gene lookup returns CDR1 SSHAT and CDR2 FNYEAQ (reference sequence). This CDR3 has 13 amino acids. The source was peripheral blood, collected 28 days after the second AZD1222 dose. V and J are TRBV7-7 and TRBJ1-1; D is unresolved. This TCR came from an adult who received the AZD1222 COVID-19 vaccine. The CDR3 DNA is TGTGCTAGCAGCTTATCCCAGAACACTGAAGCTTTCTTT. It specifies CASSLSQNTEAFF.